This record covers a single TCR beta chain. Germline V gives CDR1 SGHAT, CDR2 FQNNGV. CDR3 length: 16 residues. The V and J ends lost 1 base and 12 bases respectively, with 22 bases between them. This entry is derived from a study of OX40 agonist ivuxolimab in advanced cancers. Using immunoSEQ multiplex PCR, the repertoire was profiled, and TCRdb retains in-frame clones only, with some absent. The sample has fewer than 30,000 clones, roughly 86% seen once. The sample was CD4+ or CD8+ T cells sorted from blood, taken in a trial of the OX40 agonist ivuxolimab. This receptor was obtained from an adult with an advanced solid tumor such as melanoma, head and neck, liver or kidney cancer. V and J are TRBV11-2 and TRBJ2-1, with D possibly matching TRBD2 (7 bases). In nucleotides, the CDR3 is TGTGCCAGCAGCTTAGGTGAAGGGGGAGGGGGTTTTTCGCAGTTCTTC. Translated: CASSLGEGGGGFSQFF.